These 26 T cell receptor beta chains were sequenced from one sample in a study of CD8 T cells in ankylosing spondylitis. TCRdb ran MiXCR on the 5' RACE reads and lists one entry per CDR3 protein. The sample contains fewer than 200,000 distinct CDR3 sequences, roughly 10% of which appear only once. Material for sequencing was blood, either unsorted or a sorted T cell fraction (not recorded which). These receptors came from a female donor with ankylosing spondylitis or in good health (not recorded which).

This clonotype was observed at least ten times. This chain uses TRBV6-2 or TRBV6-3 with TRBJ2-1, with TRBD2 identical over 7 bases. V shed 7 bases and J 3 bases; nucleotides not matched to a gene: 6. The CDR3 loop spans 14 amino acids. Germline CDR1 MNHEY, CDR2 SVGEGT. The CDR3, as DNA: TGTGCCAGCATGGGCAGCGGGAACTACAATGAGCAGTTCTTC. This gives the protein CASMGSGNYNEQFF.

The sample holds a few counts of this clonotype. CDR3 protein: CSANGRSGGTDTQYF. CDR3 nucleotide sequence: TGCAGTGCTAACGGACGATCTGGGGGAACAGATACGCAGTATTTT. The chain joins TRBV20-1 to TRBJ2-3; either TRBD1 or TRBD2 may supply D (5 bases each). V was pared by 4 bases and J by 3 bases, with 17 bases between. Germline lookup yields CDR1 DFQATT and CDR2 SNEGSKA (reference sequence). The CDR3 runs 15 residues.

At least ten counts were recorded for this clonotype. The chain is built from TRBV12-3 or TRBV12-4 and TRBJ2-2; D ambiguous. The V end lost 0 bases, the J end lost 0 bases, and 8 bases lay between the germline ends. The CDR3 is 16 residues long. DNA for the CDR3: TGTGCCAGCAGTTTAGCGCGATACTCGAACACCGGGGAGCTGTTTTTT. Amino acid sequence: CASSLARYSNTGELFF.

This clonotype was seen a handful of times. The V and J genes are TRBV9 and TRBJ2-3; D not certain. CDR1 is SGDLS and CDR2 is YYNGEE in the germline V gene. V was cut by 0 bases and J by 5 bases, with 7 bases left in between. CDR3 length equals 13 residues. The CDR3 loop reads CASSVDNRDTQYF. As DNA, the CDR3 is TGTGCCAGCAGCGTAGACAACCGAGATACGCAGTATTTT. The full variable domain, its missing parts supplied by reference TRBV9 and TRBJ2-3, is DSGVTQTPKHLITATGQRVTLRCSPRSGDLSVYWYQQSLDQGLQFLIQYYNGEERAKGNILERFSAQQFPDLHSELNLSSLELGDSALYFCASSVDNRDTQYFGPGTRLTVL.

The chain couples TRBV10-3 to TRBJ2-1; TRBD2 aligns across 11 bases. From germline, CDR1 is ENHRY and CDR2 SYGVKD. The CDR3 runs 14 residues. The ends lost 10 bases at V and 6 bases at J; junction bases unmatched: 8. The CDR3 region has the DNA TGTGCCAGTATCGGGACTAGCGGCCCCAATGAGCAGTTCTTC. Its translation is CASIGTSGPNEQFF.

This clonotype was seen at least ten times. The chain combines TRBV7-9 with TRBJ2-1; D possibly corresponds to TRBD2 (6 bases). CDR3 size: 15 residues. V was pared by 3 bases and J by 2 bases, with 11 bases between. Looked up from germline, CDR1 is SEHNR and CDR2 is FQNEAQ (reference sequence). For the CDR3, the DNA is TGTGCCAGCAGCTTGCGGGAAAGGCCCTACAATGAGCAGTTCTTC. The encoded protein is CASSLRERPYNEQFF.

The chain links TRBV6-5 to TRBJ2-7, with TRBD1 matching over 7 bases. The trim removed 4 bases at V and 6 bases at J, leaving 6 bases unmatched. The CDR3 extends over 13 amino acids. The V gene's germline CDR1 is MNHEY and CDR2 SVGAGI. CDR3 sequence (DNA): TGTGCCAGCAGTTTAACAGGGACAGTCGAGCAGTACTTC. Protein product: CASSLTGTVEQYF.

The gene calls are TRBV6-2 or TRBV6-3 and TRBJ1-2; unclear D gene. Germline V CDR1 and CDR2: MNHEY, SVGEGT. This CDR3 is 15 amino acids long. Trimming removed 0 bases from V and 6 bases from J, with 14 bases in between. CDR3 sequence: CASSYSIAAPDGYTF. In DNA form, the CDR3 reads TGTGCCAGCAGTTACTCCATAGCGGCCCCAGATGGCTACACCTTC.

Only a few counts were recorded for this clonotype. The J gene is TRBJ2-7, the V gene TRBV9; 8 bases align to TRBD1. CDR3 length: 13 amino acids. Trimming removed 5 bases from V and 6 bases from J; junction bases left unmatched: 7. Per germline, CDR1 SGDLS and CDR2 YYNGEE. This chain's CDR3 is CASSSGQELEQYF. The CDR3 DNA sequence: TGTGCCAGCAGTTCGGGACAGGAACTCGAGCAGTACTTC.

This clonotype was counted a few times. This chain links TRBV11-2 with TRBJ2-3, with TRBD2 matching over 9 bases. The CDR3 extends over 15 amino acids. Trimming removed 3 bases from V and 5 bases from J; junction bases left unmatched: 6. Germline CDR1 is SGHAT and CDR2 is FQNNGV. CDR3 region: CASSFGAGGGDTQYF. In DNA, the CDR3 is TGTGCCAGCAGCTTTGGCGCGGGAGGGGGAGATACGCAGTATTTT.

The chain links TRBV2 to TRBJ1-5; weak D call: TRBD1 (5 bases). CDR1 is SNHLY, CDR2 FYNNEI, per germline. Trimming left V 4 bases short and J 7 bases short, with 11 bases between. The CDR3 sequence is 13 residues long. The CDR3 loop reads CASSAGDGQPQHF. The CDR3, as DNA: TGTGCCAGCAGTGCCGGGGACGGACAGCCCCAGCATTTT.

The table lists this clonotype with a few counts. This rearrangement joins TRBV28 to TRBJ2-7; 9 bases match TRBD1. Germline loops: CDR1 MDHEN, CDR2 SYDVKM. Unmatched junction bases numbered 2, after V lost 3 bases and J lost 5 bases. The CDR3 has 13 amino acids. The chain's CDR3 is CASSFRDRDEQYF. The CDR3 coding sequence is TGTGCCAGCAGTTTCCGGGACAGGGACGAGCAGTACTTC.

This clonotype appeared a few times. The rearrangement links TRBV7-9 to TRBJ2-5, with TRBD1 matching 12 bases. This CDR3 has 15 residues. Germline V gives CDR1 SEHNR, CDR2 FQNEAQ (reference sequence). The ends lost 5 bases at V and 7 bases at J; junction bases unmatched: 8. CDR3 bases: TGTGCCAGCAGCGCCGGGACAGGGGGCGTTGGGACCCAGTACTTC. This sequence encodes CASSAGTGGVGTQYF.

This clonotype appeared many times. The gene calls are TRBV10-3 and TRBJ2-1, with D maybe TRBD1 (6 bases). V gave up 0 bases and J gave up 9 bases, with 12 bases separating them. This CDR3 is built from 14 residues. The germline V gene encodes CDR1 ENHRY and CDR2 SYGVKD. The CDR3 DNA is TGTGCCATCAGTGAGTCGACCGGACAGAGTGAGCAGTTCTTC. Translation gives CAISESTGQSEQFF.

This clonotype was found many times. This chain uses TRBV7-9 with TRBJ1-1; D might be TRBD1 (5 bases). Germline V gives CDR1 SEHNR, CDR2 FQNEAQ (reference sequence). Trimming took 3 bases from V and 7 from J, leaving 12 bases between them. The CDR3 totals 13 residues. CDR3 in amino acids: CASSFPGQVEAFF. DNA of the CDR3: TGTGCCAGCAGCTTTCCGGGGCAGGTTGAAGCTTTCTTT.

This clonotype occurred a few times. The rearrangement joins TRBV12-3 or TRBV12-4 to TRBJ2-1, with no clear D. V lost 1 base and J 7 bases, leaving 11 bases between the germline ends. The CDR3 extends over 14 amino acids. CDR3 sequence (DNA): TGTGCCAGCAGTTTAGGATATCGAGAGAATGAGCAGTTCTTC. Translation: CASSLGYRENEQFF.

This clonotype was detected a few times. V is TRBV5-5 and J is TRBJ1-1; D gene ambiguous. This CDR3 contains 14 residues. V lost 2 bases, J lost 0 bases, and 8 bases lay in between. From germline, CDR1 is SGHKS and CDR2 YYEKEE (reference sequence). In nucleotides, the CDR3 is TGTGCCAGCAGCTTCTTTGATTTGAACACTGAAGCTTTCTTT. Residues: CASSFFDLNTEAFF. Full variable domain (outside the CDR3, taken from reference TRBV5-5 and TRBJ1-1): DAGVTQSPTHLIKTRGQQVTLRCSPISGHKSVSWYQQVLGQGPQFIFQYYEKEERGRGNFPDRFSARQFPNYSSELNVNALLLGDSALYLCASSFFDLNTEAFFGQGTRLTVV.

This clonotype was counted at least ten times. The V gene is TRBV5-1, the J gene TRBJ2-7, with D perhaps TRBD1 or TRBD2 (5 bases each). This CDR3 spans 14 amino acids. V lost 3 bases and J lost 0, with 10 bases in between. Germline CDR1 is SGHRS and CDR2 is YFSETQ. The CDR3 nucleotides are TGCGCCAGCAGCTCCGGGACCACCTCCTACGAGCAGTACTTC. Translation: CASSSGTTSYEQYF.

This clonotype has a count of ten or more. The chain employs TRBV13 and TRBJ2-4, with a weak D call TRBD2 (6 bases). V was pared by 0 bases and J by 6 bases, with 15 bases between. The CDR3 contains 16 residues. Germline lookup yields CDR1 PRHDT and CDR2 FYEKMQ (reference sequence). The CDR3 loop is CASSLGPGVSGNIQYF. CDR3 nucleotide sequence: TGTGCCAGCAGCTTAGGCCCGGGGGTTAGCGGAAACATTCAGTACTTC.

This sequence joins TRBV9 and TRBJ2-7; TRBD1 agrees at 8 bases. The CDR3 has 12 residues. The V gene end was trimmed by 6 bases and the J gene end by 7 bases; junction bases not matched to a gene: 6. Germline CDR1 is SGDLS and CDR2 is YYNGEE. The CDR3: CASNQGAGEQYF. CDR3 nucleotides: TGTGCCAGCAACCAGGGGGCGGGTGAGCAGTACTTC.

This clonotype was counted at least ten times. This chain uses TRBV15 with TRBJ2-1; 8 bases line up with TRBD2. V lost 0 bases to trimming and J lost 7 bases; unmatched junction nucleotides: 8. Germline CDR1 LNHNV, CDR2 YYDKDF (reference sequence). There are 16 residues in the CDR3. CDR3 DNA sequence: TGTGCCACCAGCAGAGAACATAGCGGGATAGGTAATGAGCAGTTCTTC. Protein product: CATSREHSGIGNEQFF. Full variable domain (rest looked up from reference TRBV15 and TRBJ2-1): DAMVIQNPRYQVTQFGKPVTLSCSQTLNHNVMYWYQQKSSQAPKLLFHYYDKDFNNEADTPDNFQSRRPNTSFCFLDIRSPGLGDTAMYLCATSREHSGIGNEQFFGPGTRLTVL.

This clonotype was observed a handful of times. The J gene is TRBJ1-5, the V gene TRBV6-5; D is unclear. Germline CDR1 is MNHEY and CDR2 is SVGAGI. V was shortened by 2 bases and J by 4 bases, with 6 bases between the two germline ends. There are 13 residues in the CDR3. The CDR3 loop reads CASSYAGNQPQHF. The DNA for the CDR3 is TGTGCCAGCAGTTACGCGGGTAATCAGCCCCAGCATTTT.

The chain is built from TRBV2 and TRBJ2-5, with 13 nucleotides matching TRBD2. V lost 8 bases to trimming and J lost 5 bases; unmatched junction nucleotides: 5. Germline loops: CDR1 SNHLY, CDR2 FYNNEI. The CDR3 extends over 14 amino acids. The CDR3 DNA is TGTGCCAGCCGGACTAGCGGGAGCCGGGAGACCCAGTACTTC. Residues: CASRTSGSRETQYF. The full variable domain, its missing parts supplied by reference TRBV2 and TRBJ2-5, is EPEVTQTPSHQVTQMGQEVILRCVPISNHLYFYWYRQILGQKVEFLVSFYNNEISEKSEIFDDQFSVERPDGSNFTLKIRSTKLEDSAMYFCASRTSGSRETQYFGPGTRLLVL.

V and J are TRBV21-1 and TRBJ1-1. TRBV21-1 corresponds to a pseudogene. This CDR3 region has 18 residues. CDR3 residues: CASSKGFPGLGRNTEAFF. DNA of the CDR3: TGTGCCAGCAGCAAAGGTTTCCCGGGACTTGGGAGGAACACTGAAGCTTTCTTT.

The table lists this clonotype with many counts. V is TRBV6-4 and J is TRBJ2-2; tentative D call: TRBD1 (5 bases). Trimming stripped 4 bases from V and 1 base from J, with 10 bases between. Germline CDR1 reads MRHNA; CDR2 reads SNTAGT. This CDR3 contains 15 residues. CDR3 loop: CASSGPGWNTGELFF. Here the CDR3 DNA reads TGTGCCAGCAGTGGCCCAGGGTGGAACACCGGGGAGCTGTTTTTT.

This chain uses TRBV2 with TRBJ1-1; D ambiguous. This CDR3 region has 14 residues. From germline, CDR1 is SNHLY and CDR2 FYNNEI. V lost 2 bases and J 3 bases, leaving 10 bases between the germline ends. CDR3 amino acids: CASSEYARDTEAFF. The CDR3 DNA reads TGTGCCAGCAGTGAATATGCCCGGGACACTGAAGCTTTCTTT.